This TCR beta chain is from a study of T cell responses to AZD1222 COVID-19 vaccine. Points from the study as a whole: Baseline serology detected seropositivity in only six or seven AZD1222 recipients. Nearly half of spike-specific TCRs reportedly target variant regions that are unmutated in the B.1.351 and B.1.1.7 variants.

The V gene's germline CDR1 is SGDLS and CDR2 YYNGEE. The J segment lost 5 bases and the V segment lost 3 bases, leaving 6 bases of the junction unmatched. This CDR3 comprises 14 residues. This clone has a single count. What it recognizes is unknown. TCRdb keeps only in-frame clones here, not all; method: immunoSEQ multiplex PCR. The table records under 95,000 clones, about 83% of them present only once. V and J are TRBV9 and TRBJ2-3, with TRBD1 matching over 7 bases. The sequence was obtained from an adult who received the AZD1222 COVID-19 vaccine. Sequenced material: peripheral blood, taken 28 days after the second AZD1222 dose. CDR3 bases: TGTGCCAGCAGCGCCCTACAGGGGAAAGATACGCAGTATTTT. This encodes CASSALQGKDTQYF.